One and the same sample provided the 6 T cell receptor beta chains below, sequenced in a study of blood T cell repertoires in COVID-19 (TCRdb year 2020). Libraries came from the immunoSEQ multiplex PCR assay. The table was pulled from immuneACCESS by TCRdb, which kept in-frame rearrangements only. Such tables lose some clones; where checked, under half of the loss comes from unresolved V genes, and the rest has no known cause. The sample table records around 120,000 clones; around 78% of these occur just once. The ten largest make up 2% to 2.5% of the sample. Sequenced material: peripheral blood. Source of these receptors: a man between 65 and 79 years old with acute or convalescent COVID-19.

The chain carries TRBV6-5 and TRBJ1-2; 7 bases fit TRBD1. Per the germline V gene, CDR1 is MNHEY and CDR2 is SVGAGI. The CDR3 sequence is 15 residues long. With 4 bases clipped from V and 3 bases from J, the junction kept 8 bases outside the gene matches. The CDR3 is CASSSATGWDYGYTF. CDR3 sequence (DNA): TGTGCCAGCAGTTCCGCGACAGGGTGGGACTATGGCTACACCTTC.

The chain has TRBV18 and TRBJ2-7, with D possibly TRBD1 on 5 matching bases. V was shortened by 4 bases and J by 2 bases, with 15 bases between the two germline ends. CDR3 length equals 15 residues. CDR1 is KGHSH, CDR2 LQKENI, per germline. The CDR3 loop is CASSQGQAGAYEQYF. The CDR3 region has the DNA TGTGCCAGCTCACAAGGACAAGCAGGAGCCTACGAGCAGTACTTC.

The rearrangement links TRBV24-1 to TRBJ1-1, with D possibly being TRBD1 (5 bases). The V gene's germline CDR1 is KGHDR and CDR2 SFDVKD. The CDR3 has 13 residues. The V end lost 9 bases, the J end lost 10 bases, and 20 bases lay between the germline ends. CDR3 in DNA: TGTGCCACCTCCCCCGGGGGAGGGTTTGGAGCTTTCTTT. Translation gives CATSPGGGFGAFF.

This clone was picked up one time. The chain carries TRBV6-2 or TRBV6-3 and TRBJ1-1, with D possibly TRBD1 on 6 matching bases. This CDR3 region has 20 residues. Germline assignment: CDR1 MNHEY and CDR2 SVGEGT. The germline V and J ends were trimmed by 0 bases and 0 bases, with 23 bases remaining between them. CDR3 nucleotide sequence: TGTGCCAGCAGTTACTCGATCGGGAAGGGGCGCAGGGGCATGAACACTGAAGCTTTCTTT. It yields the protein CASSYSIGKGRRGMNTEAFF.

This chain connects TRBV6-6 to TRBJ2-5; TRBD1 agrees at 9 bases. Germline values: CDR1 MNHNY, CDR2 SVGAGI (reference sequence). V shed 5 bases and J 4 bases; nucleotides not matched to a gene: 8. This CDR3 has 15 amino acids. In DNA form, the CDR3 reads TGTGCCAGCAGTCAACTTACAGGGGGCGTAGAGACCCAGTACTTC. Protein: CASSQLTGGVETQYF.

In its sample, this clone was seen once. V is TRBV19 and J is TRBJ2-3; 9 bases line up with TRBD1. Germline lookup yields CDR1 LNHDA and CDR2 SQIVND (reference sequence). Trimming took 6 bases from V and 5 from J; bases not matched to a gene: 12. This CDR3 has 16 amino acids. CDR3 region: CASRKTLTGGLDTQYF. The CDR3 nucleotides are TGTGCCAGTAGGAAAACACTGACAGGGGGGTTAGATACGCAGTATTTT.